Described below is a single TCR beta chain sequence and its context. What it recognizes is unknown. The data derive from a study of cytomegalovirus exposure and HLA in healthy donors. General study findings and limits: Three of the chains that were CMV-associated were confirmed in vitro to be specific for CMV antigens. Among CMV-associated TCR beta chains, most appeared HLA-restricted in a later analysis.

The PCR contained 60 Vbeta and 13 Jbeta primers. How the authors handled the data: Per a later analysis, the number of unique TCR beta chains was approximately 73 million, of which 9 million to 14 million were shared. Some clones are missing from TCRdb's copy, which holds only in-frame ones; the method was immunoSEQ multiplex PCR. That table furnishes V, J and clone size, whereas the DNA furnished D and trimming. There are 130,000 or so clones in the sample; about four fifths occur only once, and approximately 5% lies in the top ten. The CDR3 totals 15 residues. Germline values: CDR1 SEHNR, CDR2 FQNEAQ (reference sequence). After removal of 5 bases from V and 2 bases from J, the junction contained 4 bases not matched to a gene.

This sequence was found in a man aged 25-45 years in good health and CMV-seronegative. The sequencing input was PBMCs. The chain couples TRBV7-9 to TRBJ2-3; 10 bases are shared with TRBD1. CDR3 DNA sequence: TGTGCCAGCAGCCCCGGACAGGGGGACACAGATACGCAGTATTTT. It yields the protein CASSPGQGDTDTQYF.